This TCR beta chain was captured by sequencing in a study of OX40 agonist ivuxolimab in advanced cancers. CDR3 size: 11 residues. CDR1 and CDR2 from the germline V gene are LGHNT and FRNRAP. V was pared by 7 bases and J by 2 bases, with 5 bases between. The method was immunoSEQ multiplex PCR; TCRdb's version includes in-frame clones alone and lacks a portion of them. The profile covers more than 55,000 clones, with roughly 90% appearing a single time and approximately 5.4% taken by the ten largest. A few counts support this clone. The chain carries TRBV12-5 and TRBJ1-1; D unclear. The sequencing used CD4+ or CD8+ T cells sorted from blood, collected in a trial of the OX40 agonist ivuxolimab. The receptor's source is an adult with an advanced solid tumor such as melanoma, head and neck, liver or kidney cancer. The CDR3 nucleotides read TGTGCTAGTGTCCTCAACACTGAAGCTTTCTTT. It codes for CASVLNTEAFF.